The 2 T cell receptor beta chains below come from one sample, sequenced in a study of blood T cell repertoires in COVID-19. Profiling relied on immunoSEQ multiplex PCR, and the TCRdb table lists in-frame clones only, not all of them. The data show about 320,000 clones, about nine tenths seen once. The material sequenced was PBMCs or T cells enriched from blood (not recorded which). The origin of the receptors is a man aged 60 to 69 who had recovered from COVID-19.

The gene calls are TRBV7-9 and TRBJ1-2; possibly TRBD1 for D (6 bases). This CDR3 has 14 amino acids. V dropped 2 bases and J dropped 5 bases, with 12 bases sitting between them. Germline CDR1 reads SEHNR; CDR2 reads FQNEAQ (reference sequence). For the CDR3, the DNA is TGTGCCAGCAGCTTATCAGGGGATCTATATGGCTACACCTTC. This sequence encodes CASSLSGDLYGYTF.

A single count supports this clone. Germline and junction disagree at one end, which may indicate a read error. The chain has TRBV18 and TRBJ1-3, with 9 nucleotides matching TRBD1. Germline-derived CDR1 and CDR2 are KGHSH and LQKENI. The CDR3 has 15 residues. The CDR3 coding sequence is TGTGCCAGCTCGGCTGGGACAGGGACTGGGAACACCATATATTTT. Translating it yields CASSAGTGTGNTIYF.